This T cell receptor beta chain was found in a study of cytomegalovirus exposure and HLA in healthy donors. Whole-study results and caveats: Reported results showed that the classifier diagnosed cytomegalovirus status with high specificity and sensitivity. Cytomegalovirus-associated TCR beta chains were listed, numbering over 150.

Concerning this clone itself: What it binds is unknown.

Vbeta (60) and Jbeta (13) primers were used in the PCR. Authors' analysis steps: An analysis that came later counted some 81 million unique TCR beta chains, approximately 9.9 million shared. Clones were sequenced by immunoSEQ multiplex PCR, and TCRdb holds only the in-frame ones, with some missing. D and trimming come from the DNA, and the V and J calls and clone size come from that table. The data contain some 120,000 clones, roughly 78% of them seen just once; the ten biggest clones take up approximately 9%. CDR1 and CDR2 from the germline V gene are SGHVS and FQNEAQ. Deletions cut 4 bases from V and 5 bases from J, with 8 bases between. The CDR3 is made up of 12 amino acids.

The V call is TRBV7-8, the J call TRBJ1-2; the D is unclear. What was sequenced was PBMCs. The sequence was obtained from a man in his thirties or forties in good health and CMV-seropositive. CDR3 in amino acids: CASSSTEYGYTF. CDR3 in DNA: TGTGCCAGCAGCTCAACAGAGTATGGCTACACCTTC.